Listed below are T cell receptor beta chains from one sample, sequenced in a study of tumor and adjacent non-tumor tissue in lung cancer. TCRdb fed the multiplex PCR reads into MiXCR, producing one record per CDR3 protein. Altogether approximately 79,000 distinct CDR3 sequences are present, more than 60% being singletons, with the ten largest covering roughly 15%. The sequencing sample was made of lung tumor tissue. The source is a man in his sixties or seventies with non-small cell lung cancer. The CDR3 runs from the conserved cysteine through the conserved F or W. D genes are given only for firm matches. Rows may omit the clone size; those that give it use once, few, many or a size class.

size: once
V: TRBV7-9
D: -
length: 17
J: TRBJ2-3
DNA: TGTGCCAGCAGCACCTGGGCGGGAACACGGGGGCCAGATACGCAGTATTTT
CDR3: CASSTWAGTRGPDTQYF

size: -
V: TRBV14
D: TRBD1
length: 15
J: TRBJ2-7
DNA: TGTGCCAGCAGGCAAGCTACCAGGGGGCCTCTCTGGCAGTACTTC
CDR3: CASRQATRGPLWQYF

size: many
V: TRBV6-5
D: TRBD1
length: 16
J: TRBJ1-5
DNA: TGTGCCAGCAGACCGGGACAGGGACATAGCAATCAGCCCCAGCATTTT
CDR3: CASRPGQGHSNQPQHF

size: -
V: TRBV29-1
D: -
length: 12
J: TRBJ2-5
DNA: TGCAGCATTGGGTGGGGCCAAGAGACCCAGTACTTC
CDR3: CSIGWGQETQYF

size: -
V: TRBV28
D: TRBD1
length: 16
J: TRBJ2-2
DNA: TGTCCCAGCAGACATCAGACCAGGGGGTACACCGGGGAGCTGTTTTTT
CDR3: CPSRHQTRGYTGELFF

size: -
V: TRBV11-2
D: -
length: 14
J: TRBJ2-5
DNA: TGTGTCAGCAGCTTAGAAGGGCACCAAGAGGCCCAGTACTTC
CDR3: CVSSLEGHQEAQYF

size: -
V: TRBV11-2
D: -
length: 15
J: TRBJ1-3
DNA: TGCGCCAGTAGCTTATCAGGGGCCTGGGGAAGCACCATATATTTT
CDR3: CASSLSGAWGSTIYF

size: -
V: TRBV6-5
D: -
length: 16
J: TRBJ2-6
DNA: TGTGCCAGCAGTTACCTGGTAGACTCTGGGGCCAACGTCCTGACTTTC
CDR3: CASSYLVDSGANVLTF

size: many
V: TRBV10-2
D: -
length: 14
J: TRBJ1-4
DNA: TGCGCCAGCAGTGAGGGGGGGACTAATGAAAAACTGTTTTTT
CDR3: CASSEGGTNEKLFF

size: many
V: TRBV11-2
D: TRBD2
length: 16
J: TRBJ2-3
DNA: TGTGCCAGCAGCCCCGTCTCGGTCGGGAGGGGAGATACGCAGTATTTT
CDR3: CASSPVSVGRGDTQYF

size: -
V: TRBV11-3
D: -
length: 12
J: TRBJ2-2
DNA: TGTGCCAGCAGCTTAGTTGAGGCGGAGCTGTTTTTT
CDR3: CASSLVEAELFF

size: once
V: TRBV4-2
D: TRBD2
length: 24
J: TRBJ2-3
DNA: TGTGTCAGCAGCCAAGCTTCCCAACCTCCCGGGACTAGCGGGGCGGGGCCAGGGGCGGATACGCAGTATTTT
CDR3: CVSSQASQPPGTSGAGPGADTQYF

size: -
V: TRBV5-5
D: -
length: 12
J: TRBJ2-2
DNA: TGTGCCAGCAGCACAAACATCGGGGAGCTGTTTTTT
CDR3: CASSTNIGELFF

size: -
V: TRBV28
D: -
length: 15
J: TRBJ2-4
DNA: TGTGCCAGCAGTTTATTTCCTAGCTGGAGAAACATTCAGTACTTC
CDR3: CASSLFPSWRNIQYF

size: -
V: TRBV29-1
D: TRBD1
length: 13
J: TRBJ2-5
DNA: TGCAGCGTAGGACAGGGGAAAAGAGAGACTCAGTACTTC
CDR3: CSVGQGKRETQYF

size: -
V: TRBV6-2/TRBV6-3
D: TRBD1
length: 14
J: TRBJ2-7
DNA: TGTACCAGCAGTCACAGACAGGGCTCCTACGAGCAATACTTC
CDR3: CTSSHRQGSYEQYF

size: -
V: TRBV20-1
D: -
length: 14
J: TRBJ2-1
DNA: TGCGGTGCCAGCCGGGGGCACTCCTGCAATGAGCAGTTCTTC
CDR3: CGASRGHSCNEQFF

size: few
V: TRBV6-6
D: -
length: 16
J: TRBJ2-2
DNA: TGTGCCGGCAGTTTCGTGGCAAGCTTCAACACCGGGGAGCTGTTTTTT
CDR3: CAGSFVASFNTGELFF

size: -
V: TRBV11-2
D: -
length: 14
J: TRBJ2-1
DNA: TGTGTCAACAGCTTAGAGGGCACTACAGGTGAGCAGTTCTTC
CDR3: CVNSLEGTTGEQFF

size: -
V: TRBV11-2
D: TRBD2
length: 15
J: TRBJ2-2
DNA: TGTGCCAGCAGCTTAAGCCTAGCGGGCACCGGGGAACTGTTTTTT
CDR3: CASSLSLAGTGELFF

size: many
V: TRBV6-1
D: -
length: 13
J: TRBJ1-4
DNA: TGTGCCAGCACTCAAAGGGGAACGGTCCGGCCAGCTTTT
CDR3: CASTQRGTVRPAF

size: -
V: TRBV11-2
D: -
length: 17
J: TRBJ2-5
DNA: TGTGCCAGCAGCTCGCACGGACGTGGAAAGCGGCAAGAGACCCAGTACTTC
CDR3: CASSSHGRGKRQETQYF

size: -
V: TRBV2
D: -
length: 15
J: TRBJ2-4
DNA: TGTGCCAGCATTGATCCGGGGCTAGCCAAAAACATTCAGTACTTC
CDR3: CASIDPGLAKNIQYF

size: -
V: TRBV20-1
D: TRBD1
length: 14
J: TRBJ1-5
DNA: TGCAGTGCTGGACAGGGGGTGGGGTTATCGGCCCAGCATTTT
CDR3: CSAGQGVGLSAQHF

size: few
V: TRBV13
D: TRBD1
length: 14
J: TRBJ2-7
DNA: TGTGCCAGCAGCTTCCTGACAGGGGCCTACGAGCAATACTTC
CDR3: CASSFLTGAYEQYF

size: -
V: TRBV6-1
D: -
length: 13
J: TRBJ2-2
DNA: TGTGCCAGTGGGGTTACTCCTAGGGGGGAGCTGTTATTT
CDR3: CASGVTPRGELLF

size: many
V: TRBV5-1
D: -
length: 15
J: TRBJ2-7
DNA: TGCGCCAGCAGCTTGGGAGGGTCCCCGAGGCACGAGCAGTACTTC
CDR3: CASSLGGSPRHEQYF

size: -
V: TRBV5-4
D: TRBD1
length: 15
J: TRBJ2-1
DNA: TGTGCCAGCAGCGCACAAGGGTATGTGGGACAGCAACAATTCTTC
CDR3: CASSAQGYVGQQQFF

size: few
V: TRBV4-1
D: -
length: 14
J: TRBJ2-5
DNA: TGCGCCAGCAGCCCACCGAGTGTGGAAGAGACCCAGTACTTC
CDR3: CASSPPSVEETQYF

size: -
V: TRBV11-2
D: -
length: 15
J: TRBJ2-3
DNA: TGTGCCAACAGGACTAAGGGTAGAAGCACAGATACGCGGTATTTT
CDR3: CANRTKGRSTDTRYF

size: -
V: TRBV5-1
D: -
length: 12
J: TRBJ1-2
DNA: TGCGCCAGCAACTTGCAGGGTTATGGCTACACCTTC
CDR3: CASNLQGYGYTF

size: -
V: TRBV11-2
D: -
length: 14
J: TRBJ2-3
DNA: TGTGCCAGCAGCTCATACTTAACCACGGATACGCAGTATTTT
CDR3: CASSSYLTTDTQYF

size: -
V: TRBV11-2
D: -
length: 15
J: TRBJ2-1
DNA: TGTGCCAGCAGCTTCACCAGCTGGGGGACGGATGAGCAGTTCTTC
CDR3: CASSFTSWGTDEQFF

size: -
V: TRBV10-3
D: -
length: 13
J: TRBJ2-7
DNA: TGTGCCATCCAGATGGACAGATACTACGAGCAGTACTTC
CDR3: CAIQMDRYYEQYF

size: few
V: TRBV6-1
D: -
length: 13
J: TRBJ1-5
DNA: TGTGCCAGCAGTGGCCAGGGCCTTCGGCCCCAGCATTTT
CDR3: CASSGQGLRPQHF

size: few
V: TRBV12-3/TRBV12-4
D: TRBD2
length: 20
J: TRBJ2-1
DNA: TGTGCCAGCAGTTATCCCCGGACTAGCGGGAGTTATAGCTCCTACAATGAGCAGTTCTTC
CDR3: CASSYPRTSGSYSSYNEQFF

size: -
V: TRBV11-2
D: -
length: 15
J: TRBJ2-3
DNA: TGTGCTAGCAGCCACACAGGAATCCCTACAGATACGCAGTATTTT
CDR3: CASSHTGIPTDTQYF

size: -
V: TRBV29-1
D: -
length: 14
J: TRBJ2-1
DNA: TGCAGCGAAGCTCTTCGGCAGGGTGTTAATGAGCAGTTCTTC
CDR3: CSEALRQGVNEQFF

size: many
V: TRBV12-3/TRBV12-4
D: TRBD2
length: 14
J: TRBJ2-4
DNA: TGTGCCAGCAGCTTAAATTCCCGCGGGGGCATTCAGTACTTC
CDR3: CASSLNSRGGIQYF

size: -
V: TRBV10-3
D: -
length: 11
J: TRBJ2-5
DNA: TGCGCCATCAGTGTCCAAGAGACCCAGTATTTC
CDR3: CAISVQETQYF